This TCR beta chain was captured by sequencing in a study of response to subunit inactivated influenza vaccine (dated by TCRdb to about 2018). About the full investigation: Deep quantitative T cell receptor repertoire profiling was used in the study to track responses to a trivalent subunit inactivated influenza vaccine.

Broader findings and caveats from the paper: The authors proposed that each seasonal influenza vaccination may bring in only a limited number of new T cells.

Comments on this clonotype: There is no known antigen for this receptor. Qualities for individual bases were not recorded, and no much larger clone is one base off.

CDR1 and CDR2 are read off the germline V gene as SQVTM and ANQGSEA. Trimmed from V: 4 bases; trimmed from J: 12 bases; junction bases lacking a gene match: 1. Taken from cysteine to phenylalanine, the CDR3 has 10 residues. CDR3 DNA is the only sequence kept; it has 30 bases, read in frame from the first base. The library was produced with RT-PCR. TCRdb records Illumina HiSeq 2500 as the sequencer. TCRdb took the public reads, trimmed them with fastp at Q25, ran MiXCR for clone calling and kept in-frame beta chains. Rows merge per CDR3 protein into single entries with the most common DNA and genes. The sample has roughly 650,000 distinct CDR3 sequences on record, roughly 14% of them singletons. The ten largest clones capture roughly 11% of the sample.

The clonotype comes from a man in his forties or fifties who received an inactivated influenza vaccine. Donor details come from another sample of the same person, matched by shared clones. The sequence joins TRBV29-1 to TRBJ2-1, and 9 junction bases match TRBD1. The source material was PBMCs from blood, sampled 11 to 12 days after vaccination. Read as DNA, the sequence is TGCAGCGTTGGGACAGGGGTGCAGTTCTTC. The resulting protein is CSVGTGVQFF.